This T cell receptor beta chain emerged from a study of identical twins. The V segment lost 4 bases and the J segment 2 bases; nucleotides outside the gene matches: 5. CDR1 and CDR2 from the germline V gene are LGHNA and YNFKEQ. This CDR3 is 14 amino acids long. Each CDR3 protein gets one entry after TCRdb re-called the 5' RACE reads with MiXCR. The table records a few hundred thousand distinct CDR3 sequences, roughly 10% of them present only once. This sample also belongs to another study, concerning yellow fever vaccine responses in identical twins.

The sample comprised CD8+ T cells sorted from blood. The V call is TRBV4-2, the J call TRBJ2-7, with 7 nucleotides matching TRBD1. The receptor was isolated from a woman aged 18-29 years in good health. The CDR3 sequence is CASSPQDRTYEQYF. In nucleotides, the CDR3 is TGTGCCAGCAGCCCCCAGGACAGGACCTACGAGCAGTACTTC.